This TCR beta chain emerged from a study of blood T cell repertoires in COVID-19. Overall study: PBMCs, B-cell-depleted T cells, or T cells provided the cDNA or gDNA that made up the material.

Per the authors' pipeline: It was from reference gene primer amplification that nucleated cell counts were estimated. Clones were sequenced by immunoSEQ multiplex PCR, and TCRdb holds only the in-frame ones, with some missing. V and J calls plus clone size are reproduced from that table; the DNA served to infer D and trimming. Here the sample spans tens of thousands of clones, more than 85% being singletons. The V and J ends lost 3 bases and 8 bases respectively, with 14 bases between them. Per the germline V gene, CDR1 is SGHTA and CDR2 is FQGTGA. The length of the CDR3 is 14 residues. Sequenced sample: peripheral blood. This sequence was found in a human donor with active COVID-19. The donor label of this sample is uncertain. V is TRBV7-3 and J is TRBJ2-1, with D maybe TRBD1 (5 bases). The CDR3 spells CASSLAGQGYEQFF. CDR3 sequence (DNA): TGTGCCAGCAGCTTGGCCGGTCAGGGCTATGAGCAGTTCTTC.